This T cell receptor beta chain stems from a study of T-cell reconstitution after alpha-beta-depleted transplantation in children. Per the germline V gene, CDR1 is MNHNS and CDR2 is SASEGT. V gave up 2 bases and J gave up 2 bases, with 9 bases separating them. The CDR3 sequence is 14 residues long. The authors prepared the TCRbeta library with unique molecular identifiers. TCRdb reprocessed the PCR reads via MiXCR and lists one record per CDR3 protein. This table holds 640,000 or so distinct CDR3 sequences, approximately 15% found once. The chain uses TRBV6-1 and TRBJ1-2; D remains unclear. The sequence came from a human donor who donated a stem cell graft to a child with acute myeloid leukemia. The source was PBMCs from the stem cell graft donor, collected from the stem cell graft. In nucleotides, the CDR3 is TGTGCCAGCAGTGAATTAATACAAAACTATGGCTACACCTTC. Residues: CASSELIQNYGYTF.